A selection of T cell receptor beta chains follows, all from one sample in a study of T cell responses to AZD1222 COVID-19 vaccine. Sequencing used immunoSEQ multiplex PCR; TCRdb keeps in-frame clones, though not all of them. Among more than 95,000 clones listed, nearly 90% were seen once. This material consisted of peripheral blood, taken 28 days after the second AZD1222 dose. The source of these receptors is an adult who received the AZD1222 COVID-19 vaccine. Each CDR3 is given with its conserved first and last residue. Each record gives: V gene, clone size, D gene, J gene, CDR3 protein, CDR3 DNA. A D gene is named only where the DNA matches it firmly. Only part of the rows carry a size: once, few, many, or a class if the clone is expanded.

>TRBV9|once|TRBD2|TRBJ2-5
CASSVAGSGGSGTETQYF
TGTGCCAGCAGCGTAGCCGGAAGCGGGGGTAGCGGGACGGAGACCCAGTACTTC
>TRBV18|-|-|TRBJ1-4
CASSPLGQREKLFF
TGTGCCAGCTCACCACTGGGTCAACGTGAAAAACTGTTTTTT
>TRBV6-5|-|TRBD1|TRBJ2-7
CAVGTGTYEQYF
TGTGCCGTAGGGACAGGGACCTACGAGCAGTACTTC
>TRBV2|-|-|TRBJ1-4
CASRNGNRVGNEKLFF
TGTGCCAGCAGGAACGGCAACAGGGTGGGGAATGAAAAACTGTTTTTT
>TRBV21-1|-|-|TRBJ1-1
CASSLGGGYYEAFF
TGTGCCAGCAGCCTTGGGGGGGGTTACTATGAAGCTTTCTTT
>TRBV2|-|-|TRBJ1-4
CASMIQRGLEKLFF
TGTGCCAGCATGATCCAGAGAGGGTTAGAAAAACTGTTTTTT
>TRBV29-1|once|-|TRBJ1-1
CSVPNPSGMAFF
TGCAGCGTTCCCAACCCTTCGGGGATGGCTTTCTTT
>TRBV19|-|TRBD1|TRBJ2-3
CASSMGQGTTDTQYF
TGTGCCAGTAGTATGGGACAGGGAACCACAGATACGCAGTATTTT
>TRBV19|-|TRBD1|TRBJ1-5
CASYSDRVGGNQPQHF
TGTGCCAGTTACTCAGACAGGGTGGGGGGCAATCAGCCCCAGCATTTT
>TRBV10-3|-|-|TRBJ2-2
CAISQMDTRVAGELFF
TGTGCCATCAGCCAGATGGACACCCGGGTAGCCGGGGAGCTGTTTTTT
>TRBV30|few|-|TRBJ1-1
CAWSAGGWNTEAFF
TGTGCCTGGAGTGCGGGAGGGTGGAACACTGAAGCTTTCTTT
>TRBV18|-|TRBD1|TRBJ2-2
CASSPRQGWELFF
TGTGCCAGCTCACCCAGACAGGGCTGGGAGCTGTTTTTT
>TRBV5-1|-|-|TRBJ2-7
CASSLEPGTYEQYF
TGCGCCAGCAGCTTGGAACCGGGAACCTACGAGCAGTACTTC
>TRBV6-5|few|-|TRBJ2-7
CASRPFGIAYEQYF
TGTGCCAGCAGGCCTTTCGGGATAGCATACGAGCAGTACTTC
>TRBV27|-|TRBD1|TRBJ2-7
CASSLKGTVSYEQYF
TGTGCCAGCAGTTTAAAAGGGACAGTATCCTACGAGCAGTACTTC
>TRBV11-2|-|-|TRBJ1-5
CASSLEVRGLGPQHF
TGTGCCAGCAGCTTAGAGGTCCGGGGCTTGGGGCCCCAGCATTTT
>TRBV29-1|-|-|TRBJ1-1
CSGLPGFPMNTEAFF
TGCAGCGGATTGCCAGGGTTTCCGATGAACACTGAAGCTTTCTTT
>TRBV15|-|TRBD1|TRBJ1-6
CATSRQNLPGQGSYNSPLHF
TGTGCCACCAGTCGCCAAAACCTTCCGGGACAGGGGTCCTATAATTCACCCCTCCACTTT
>TRBV19|-|TRBD1|TRBJ2-7
CASTAGQGFYEQYF
TGTGCCAGTACAGCGGGACAGGGCTTTTACGAGCAGTACTTC
>TRBV2|-|-|TRBJ1-1
CASTSMNTEAFF
TGTGCCAGCACAAGCATGAACACTGAAGCTTTCTTT
>TRBV28|-|TRBD1|TRBJ1-2
CASSTSGTGGAVTGYTF
TGTGCCAGCAGTACCTCCGGGACAGGGGGCGCGGTCACTGGCTACACCTTC
>TRBV24-1|-|TRBD2|TRBJ2-3
CATSGEGDTQYF
TGTGCCACCAGCGGGGAGGGGGATACGCAGTATTTT
>TRBV4-2|few|-|TRBJ2-2
CASRPDRTDYTGELFF
TGTGCCAGCAGGCCGGATAGGACAGACTATACCGGGGAGCTGTTTTTT
>TRBV6-2/TRBV6-3|-|TRBD2|TRBJ2-7
CASSRLAGHEQYF
TGTGCCAGCAGCAGACTAGCGGGACACGAGCAGTACTTC
>TRBV28|-|-|TRBJ2-7
CASSVGTYEQYF
TGTGCCAGCAGCGTGGGAACCTACGAGCAGTACTTC
>TRBV2|-|-|TRBJ2-3
CASGTGGTDTQYF
TGTGCCAGTGGGACGGGCGGCACAGATACGCAGTATTTT
>TRBV28|-|TRBD1|TRBJ1-1
CASTSGQGSNTEAFF
TGTGCCAGCACCTCGGGACAGGGTTCGAACACTGAAGCTTTCTTT
>TRBV28|-|TRBD1|TRBJ1-1
CASSLGTATGTEAFF
TGTGCCAGCAGTTTAGGGACAGCGACCGGAACAGAAGCTTTCTTT
>TRBV7-2|-|TRBD2|TRBJ2-1
CASSSGLAGVEQFF
TGTGCCAGCAGCTCGGGACTAGCGGGAGTTGAGCAGTTCTTC
>TRBV20-1|-|-|TRBJ2-3
CTRGKGDTQYF
TGCACCCGAGGGAAGGGGGATACGCAGTATTTT
>TRBV6-2/TRBV6-3|-|-|TRBJ2-7
CASSYPGRAYF
TGTGCCAGCAGTTACCCGGGACGGGCGTACTTC
>TRBV2|-|TRBD1|TRBJ2-2
CASRPGTANTGELFF
TGTGCCAGCAGGCCCGGGACAGCGAACACCGGGGAGCTGTTTTTT
>TRBV7-2|once|TRBD1|TRBJ2-7
CASSFGTGGSYEQYF
TGTGCCAGCAGCTTCGGGACAGGGGGTTCCTACGAGCAGTACTTC
>TRBV28|-|TRBD2|TRBJ2-1
CASSLIQRESGEQFF
TGTGCCAGCAGTTTAATCCAGCGGGAGAGCGGGGAGCAGTTCTTC
>TRBV27|few|TRBD1|TRBJ1-1
CASSSTGGTEAFF
TGTGCCAGCAGTTCAACAGGGGGCACTGAAGCTTTCTTT
>TRBV3-1/TRBV3-2|-|-|TRBJ1-4
CASSPRDGRNEKLFF
TGTGCCAGCAGCCCACGGGACGGGAGAAATGAAAAACTGTTTTTT
>TRBV9|once|TRBD1|TRBJ1-3
CASSGTGGGNTIYF
TGTGCCAGCAGCGGGACAGGAGGTGGAAACACCATATATTTT
>TRBV11-2|-|TRBD2|TRBJ2-7
CASSLESGITYEQYF
TGTGCCAGCAGCCTCGAGAGCGGGATTACCTACGAGCAGTACTTC
>TRBV12-3/TRBV12-4|once|-|TRBJ2-7
CASSFNPSYEQYF
TGTGCCAGCAGTTTCAACCCCTCCTACGAGCAGTACTTC
>TRBV4-1|once|-|TRBJ2-1
CASSQGLSGGYYNEQFF
TGCGCCAGCAGCCAAGGTTTGAGCGGAGGTTACTACAATGAGCAGTTCTTC
>TRBV18|-|-|TRBJ1-2
CASSLAERGSGGYTF
TGTGCCAGCTCACTCGCTGAACGAGGGTCAGGTGGCTACACCTTC
>TRBV28|once|-|TRBJ2-2
CASRGAGELFF
TGTGCCAGCAGAGGCGCCGGGGAGCTGTTTTTT
>TRBV19|-|-|TRBJ1-1
CASSILNTEAFF
TGTGCCAGTAGTATCTTGAACACTGAAGCTTTCTTT
>TRBV5-1|-|TRBD2|TRBJ2-7
CASSPVGGAGGYEQYF
TGCGCCAGCAGCCCCGTAGGGGGAGCGGGAGGTTACGAGCAGTACTTC
>TRBV9|-|TRBD2|TRBJ2-5
CASSAGLIQETQYF
TGTGCCAGCAGCGCGGGACTAATCCAAGAGACCCAGTACTTC
>TRBV27|-|-|TRBJ2-6
CASSPLIQGTGANVLTF
TGTGCCAGCAGTCCACTTATTCAGGGAACTGGGGCCAACGTCCTGACTTTC
>TRBV12-3/TRBV12-4|-|TRBD2|TRBJ2-7
CASTLAGGWEQYF
TGTGCCAGCACCCTAGCGGGAGGATGGGAGCAGTACTTC
>TRBV6-1|-|-|TRBJ2-3
CASSARWASGTDTQYF
TGTGCCAGCAGTGCCCGTTGGGCTAGCGGCACAGATACGCAGTATTTT
>TRBV19|-|TRBD1|TRBJ1-2
CASEGTGGTGYGYTF
TGTGCCAGTGAAGGGACAGGGGGCACTGGCTATGGCTACACCTTC